This TCR beta chain was retrieved from a study of cytomegalovirus exposure and HLA in healthy donors (dated by TCRdb to about 2017). With regard to the full study: An earlier analysis of under 600 of the donors reported about 290 Gb of sequence data and roughly 100 million unique TCR beta sequences from about 180 million T cells. Class I and class II HLA loci were covered by the typing at four-digit resolution. To predict cytomegalovirus infection status, the study combined high-throughput TCR immunosequencing, statistical association of individual TCRs with disease status, and machine learning. Besides the first cohort of 550 to 750 subjects, a separate validation cohort made up of 95 to 150 different subjects was used. The aim of the study was to test whether cataloging public T cell receptors could identify signatures of past pathogen exposure. A later analysis re-analyzed previously published TCR beta repertoires from approximately 700 donors and added high-resolution HLA genotyping to study TCR occurrence patterns. The genetic ancestry cluster associated with self-reported Caucasian donors included roughly 84% of the 300 to 400 genotyped donors. Donor age, sex, ethnicity and CMV serostatus were compiled together with the repertoire data. Rather than using new phenotypic data, the later analysis identified candidate immune exposures from TCR beta sequences and from how often those sequences occurred across donors. Roughly 300 gigabases of sequencing data and 91 million or so unique TCR sequences made up an early release that covered nearly 650 HLA-typed donors. In an earlier analysis of 587 of the donors, high-throughput TCR beta sequencing was used to judge whether each TCR beta V gene segment behaved as functional or pseudogenic. Every repertoire in the discovery cohort had been generated on one and the same sequencing platform. The study profiled the T cell repertoires of 550 to 700 subjects by immunosequencing and related them to cytomegalovirus serostatus. The number of typed donors differed by locus: roughly 629-640 for A, B, C, DRB1 and DQB1; approximately 540 for DQA1; approximately 600 for DPA1; and roughly 450 for DPB1. Because of strong linkage in the cohort, roughly 5 DR-DQ haplotypes were treated as single units for association and clustering. Among about 400 genotyped donors of the cohort, an average of approximately 240,000 unique TCR beta nucleotide sequences was sequenced per donor, of which about 19% were non-productive. Genome-wide SNP genotypes for about 65% of the roughly 700 donors were used in a later genetic analysis, which treated that subset as a discovery cohort.

The library was built by means of the immunoSEQ multiplex PCR assay. The multiplex PCR relied on a mix of 60 forward primers for TCR Vbeta segments and 13 reverse primers for TCR Jbeta segments. Amplification of the CDR3 region of rearranged TCR beta genes was performed with a multiplex PCR assay on genomic DNA. The amplified TCR beta libraries were sequenced on the Illumina HiSeq System as 87-base-pair reads. The published analysis was carried out like this. In a later analysis, 80 million or so unique TCR beta chains were counted across the approximately 620 repertoires, and some 10 million of these chains were shared by at least two donors. Raw reads were error-corrected and collapsed into unique sequences with a nearest-neighbor algorithm that merged closely related sequences to remove PCR and sequencing errors. Alignment of CDR3 sequences to IMGT reference sequences was used to assign V, D and J gene segments. Each retained sequence needed at least a six-nucleotide match to both a V gene segment and a J gene segment. A rearrangement was called productive if the CDR3 had no stop codons and remained in frame with V and J, and every other rearrangement was called non-productive. Following IMGT convention, CDR3 was defined as the stretch from the second conserved V-encoded cysteine to the conserved J-encoded phenylalanine. In an earlier analysis of 550 to 650 of the donors, sequences lacking an unambiguous match to a single V gene segment were excluded. An earlier analysis of several hundred of the donors classified V segments as functional when productive rearrangements were above 56.7% and as segregating when the standard deviation between donors was above 5%. A statistical classification framework was built for diagnosing cytomegalovirus status from the catalog of TCR beta chain sequences. V and J gene assignment, in a later analysis, came from comparing TCR nucleotide sequences with IMGT/GENE-DB human TR gene sequences. The TCRdist pipeline was used in a later analysis to assign CDR3 sequences and most-parsimonious VDJ recombination scenarios. In a later analysis, every TCR beta chain was defined by the combination of its CDR3 amino acid sequence and its V-gene family, and reads without a unique V-gene family were dropped. A later analysis removed over 500 highly shared, low-generation-probability nucleotide sequences to deal with suspected cross-contamination and a sequencing artifact. In a later analysis, a clonal expansion index for each public chain was calculated from normalized within-repertoire ranks of inferred template counts. In a later analysis, generation probabilities were computed with a VDJ recombination model fitted to out-of-frame rearrangements, and the resulting probabilities were checked against IGoR. In a later analysis, TCR-TCR, TCR-HLA and TCR-CMV co-occurrence was scored with hypergeometric tests, and a repertoire-size bias correction was applied to TCR pairs. False discovery rates were estimated in a later analysis by permuting HLA or CMV assignments 20 times. In a later analysis, co-occurring TCRs were grouped using DBSCAN, with TCRdist sequence similarity added in when clustering inside HLA-allele-positive subsets. Co-occurrence clustering excluded repertoires with fewer than 30,000 or more than 120,000 public chains, plus five with anomalous nucleotide sharing. Held by TCRdb, this immuneACCESS table contains in-frame sequences only and omits some clones. Under half of the omission traces to an unresolved V gene where checked; the cause of the rest is unknown. V and J calls and clone size are given by that table; D and trimming were obtained from the DNA. The sample table holds about 98,000 clones, of which around 67% were seen once. The ten largest make up around 2% of the sample.

As for this clone: The specificity of this receptor is unknown. No much larger clonotype is one base removed from it; base qualities were not supplied.

Overall study results and their limits: In an earlier analysis of about 600 of the donors, most TCR beta V segments appeared in productive rearrangements about 87% or about 30% of the time, broadly matching IMGT annotations. According to the authors, the approach could potentially be generalized to other disease states and immunological phenotypes. V-gene and J-gene trimming of TCR beta chains was associated with a missense DCLRE1C variant in a later genetic analysis, and the association was replicated in an independent cohort. In a later analysis, TCR association rates were found to vary across HLA loci, with the most associated TCRs seen for DRB1 alleles and the fewest for HLA-C alleles. The earlier analysis of nearly 600 of the donors excluded fewer than 20 rarely observed V segments, including chromosome 9 orphons, because counts were too low. Across donors, most TCR sequences were observed very rarely, whereas some public TCRs were present in many individuals. Presence/absence analyses assumed roughly uniform sequencing depth across donors, an assumption that may not hold. This cohort had only TCR beta chains sequenced, and the lack of alpha or paired-chain data limited which features could be detected. A few of the identified cytomegalovirus-associated TCR beta chains were confirmed in vitro to be specific for cytomegalovirus antigens. For the cohort, immune exposure information was limited to CMV serostatus. A later analysis associated about 17,000 TCR beta sequences with specific HLA alleles at a false discovery rate of 0.05. A cluster of highly shared sequence variants was judged likely to be a technical artifact of the sequencing pipeline. When HLA alleles, especially DR and DQ, strongly co-occurred, TCR associations were difficult to assign to individual alleles. A further reported finding was that TCR beta sequences accurately predicted the HLA-A and HLA-B alleles for most subjects in the first cohort. Because HLA typing was unavailable for some donors at each locus, only the typed subset was used in association tests. Linkage disequilibrium might explain the correlated functional status among segregating V segments, but an unknown experimental factor could not be excluded. In a later analysis, most CMV-associated TCR beta chains were found to appear HLA-restricted, with HLA associations seemingly driven largely by CMV exposure. A later analysis found that HLA-associated TCR beta chains were more clonally expanded and had lower generation probabilities than equally common non-associated chains. In the study, some 180 TCR beta chains were listed as associated with cytomegalovirus. A later analysis reported that several top co-occurrence clusters appeared linked to parvovirus B19, influenza, CMV and Epstein-Barr virus. In both the original and validation cohorts, the classifier was reported to diagnose cytomegalovirus status with high specificity and sensitivity. Compared with the approximately 600-donor mean, donors in an Asian-associated ancestry cluster had fewer N-insertions in productive TCRs, according to a later genetic analysis. The 87-base-pair reads could not distinguish some IMGT-functional V segments, including TRBV6-2 and TRBV6-3, so those segments were excluded.

The germline V gene supplies CDR1 MNHNS and CDR2 SASEGT. Measured from the cysteine to the phenylalanine, the CDR3 is 15 residues long. The kept DNA is CDR3 alone, 45 bases in frame from the first base. The cohort was made up of about 610 healthy bone marrow donors. At the time of sampling, all cohort members were nominally healthy, though unrecorded immune exposures were likely present. The donor was CMV seronegative and belonged to the group of 320 or so seronegative cohort members. A peripheral blood sample was provided by each donor, and peripheral blood mononuclear cells were used for TCR beta sequencing. The Qiagen DNeasy Blood Extraction Kit was used to extract genomic DNA from the blood cell samples.

The V and J genes are TRBV6-1 and TRBJ2-5; TRBD1 is a possible D gene, resting on 5 matching bases. TRBJ2-7 matches the DNA end more closely, so the J call is doubtful. Sequencing was done on a sample of PBMCs. This sequence originates from a male donor in good health and CMV-seronegative. The CDR3 region: CASSEVLRGKHEQYF. The DNA sequence is as follows: TGTGCCAGCAGTGAAGTCCTTAGGGGCAAACACGAGCAGTACTTC.